The clone carrying this TCR beta chain was seen more than once but under ten times. The antigen is not known. The sample comes from a study of cytotoxic CD8 clonotypes in ibrutinib-treated CLL. As for the study in general: Patients: roughly ten relapsed/refractory, under 16 treatment-naive, roughly 17 IGHV unmutated.

Assay: immunoSEQ multiplex PCR; the TCRdb copy retains only in-frame clones and omits some. This sample yields 65,000 to 95,000 clones, of which 70% to 90% are seen a single time; more than 5% belongs to the top ten. The CDR3 is 18 residues long. CDR1 and CDR2 (germline): SGDLS, YYNGEE. Deletions cut 4 bases from V and 1 base from J, with 23 bases between. Findings of the study overall: Exceeding age-matched healthy donors, baseline clonality also tracked the counts of circulating CD8+ T cells. Clonality rose at ibrutinib response, held steady in sustained remission, and fell toward baseline at progression. Public clonotypes showed up rarely, and on treatment they shrank or held steady.

V usage is TRBV9 and J usage is TRBJ2-5; D is possibly TRBD2 (5 bases). The material was PBMCs, obtained before ibrutinib treatment. This TCR was recovered from a human donor with chronic lymphocytic leukemia. The CDR3, as DNA: TGTGCCAGCAGCCCTGATTTCCTGGGGAGCGTCCGCCAAGAGACCCAGTACTTC. The encoded protein is CASSPDFLGSVRQETQYF.